The rows below give T cell receptor beta chains drawn from one sample of a study of shared clonotypes between healthy human individuals. The table came from immunoSEQ multiplex PCR; TCRdb's copy has only in-frame clones and leaves some out. Among roughly 810,000 clones, 90% to 97% were seen once, and the ten largest hold around 0.21%. Specimen: naive CD8+ T cells sorted from blood. The source of these receptors is a man aged 25-45 years in good health. Each CDR3 is given without its conserved first and last residue.

J gene,V gene,CDR3 protein
.,TRBV27,ASSGGSRGYEQY
TRBJ1-2,TRBV6-4,ASSDSPGKNGYT
TRBJ2-3,TRBV10-1,ASYPPAPREGPDTQY
TRBJ1-1,TRBV5-1,ASSPGKGARTEAF
TRBJ2-7,TRBV7-9,ASSLDRDRDPYEQY
TRBJ2-7,TRBV13,ASSPRPGLAGDYEQY
TRBJ2-3,TRBV18,ASSLTGTGPIDRATWSDTQY
TRBJ2-3,TRBV9,ASSTSGSTDTQY
TRBJ1-5,TRBV15,ATGQGNQPQH
TRBJ2-1,TRBV5-6,ASSLWASGRASNEQF
TRBJ2-2,TRBV7-9,ASSWSGSSTGELF
TRBJ1-4,TRBV5-1,ASSLSGQGLEKLF
TRBJ2-1,TRBV7-9,ASSYSNANNEQF
TRBJ2-2,TRBV30,AWNPGLSTGELF
TRBJ2-7,TRBV7-9,ASSPTFETPYEQY
TRBJ2-7,TRBV5-1,ASSLAGTGASYEQY
TRBJ2-7,TRBV5-5,ASSPGRTPYEQY
TRBJ2-7,TRBV4-3,ASSHGGTYEQY
TRBJ2-7,TRBV28,ASSSTSGSPYEQY
TRBJ1-1,TRBV4-1,ASSQIPGQGPPEAF
TRBJ1-1,TRBV19,ASSIDGGWNTEAF
TRBJ2-6,TRBV10-3,AISDDPSGANVLT
TRBJ2-7,TRBV5-4,ASSPSGAYEQY
TRBJ2-7,TRBV7-9,ASSQDGAYEQY
TRBJ2-1,TRBV11-2,ASSLAASGRYEQF
TRBJ1-5,TRBV7-8,ASSSPGASNQPQH
TRBJ2-7,TRBV7-6,ASSLEHRSYEQY
TRBJ2-7,TRBV25-1,ASSSAEQY
TRBJ2-3,TRBV30,AWSSGRGADTQY
TRBJ2-7,TRBV7-8,ASSLALAGVWQY
TRBJ1-5,TRBV19,ASSITPERSNQPQH
TRBJ2-7,TRBV7-9,ASAPRGGRSDEQY
TRBJ2-3,TRBV27,ASSLLRATSTDTQY
TRBJ2-1,TRBV6-1,ASSEALRLAHPNEQF
TRBJ2-7,TRBV6-5,ASGFGTFYEQY
TRBJ2-7,TRBV23-1,ARWVGQGCYEQY
TRBJ2-2,TRBV2,ASRRGPAGPTGELF
TRBJ2-7,TRBV4-1,ASSQDYYYEQY
TRBJ2-7,TRBV15,ATSRSGNEQY
TRBJ2-7,TRBV5-1,ASSFGLAGLRLGVYEQY
TRBJ2-7,TRBV5-5,ASSPGPRTGGSYEQY
TRBJ2-7,TRBV29-1,SVVLGGYEQY
TRBJ2-7,TRBV7-9,ASSSGTYEQY
TRBJ2-1,TRBV13,ASSLGGSSYNEQF
TRBJ2-2,TRBV28,ASIIGTGGVGELF
TRBJ2-2,TRBV5-1,ASRLEGADGELF
TRBJ2-1,TRBV29-1,SVVLAGGLNEQF
TRBJ2-1,TRBV27,ASSPGTGNYNEQF
TRBJ1-5,TRBV27,ASRQGTNNQPQH
TRBJ2-7,TRBV9,ASSVGTGSSYEQY
TRBJ2-7,TRBV6-6,ASSYRVSETYEQY
TRBJ2-1,TRBV29-1,SVEAFASGRAGEQF
TRBJ2-6,TRBV5-4,ASSLQDSGSGANVLT
TRBJ2-1,TRBV28,ASSLEGRGQF
TRBJ2-2,TRBV30,ARGDGELF
TRBJ2-3,TRBV20-1,SAKEIDTQY
TRBJ2-7,TRBV5-1,ASSPSGESSYEQY
TRBJ2-3,TRBV6-1,ASSRMGLRADTQY
TRBJ1-2,TRBV4-1,ASSPDRVSYGYT
TRBJ2-7,TRBV19,ASSGTGTGGYEQY